This T cell receptor (beta chain) is from a study of cytomegalovirus exposure and HLA in healthy donors. Method: immunoSEQ multiplex PCR; TCRdb's copy keeps in-frame clones and lacks some. The sample yields 120,000 or so clones, approximately 87% seen once. Sequencing was carried out using PBMCs. This TCR derives from a woman aged 30 to 39 in good health and CMV-seropositive.

The CDR3 loop is CASSLGGLAGVEQFF. CDR3 in DNA: TGTGCCAGCAGCTTGGGGGGTCTAGCGGGAGTGGAGCAGTTCTTC. The chain couples TRBV5-6 to TRBJ2-1, with 10 nucleotides matching TRBD2. The length of the CDR3 is 15 residues. Trimming cost V 0 bases and J 10 bases; bases outside gene matches: 7. Looked up from germline, CDR1 is SGHDT and CDR2 is YYEEEE.